This TCR beta chain derives from a study of blood T cell repertoires in COVID-19. Overall study context: Both acute and convalescent COVID-19 samples were obtained from the United States, Italy and Spain. From T cells, B-cell-depleted T cells, or PBMCs came the material, which was cDNA or gDNA.

Source study methods: Reference gene primer amplification in the assay estimated nucleated cell counts. TCRdb keeps only in-frame clones here, not all; method: immunoSEQ multiplex PCR. V, J and clone size are taken as reported in that table, and D and trimming were inferred from the DNA itself. In the table there are roughly 200,000 clones, approximately 87% of which are singletons. The sample comprised peripheral blood. The clonotype comes from a woman under 30 who had recovered from COVID-19.

CDR3 protein: CASSPNLGLAGSEQFF. For the CDR3, the DNA is TGTGCCAGCTCACCTAACCTGGGACTAGCGGGAAGTGAGCAGTTCTTC. V is TRBV18 and J is TRBJ2-1, with 13 bases that match TRBD2. CDR3 length equals 16 residues. Germline V gives CDR1 KGHSH, CDR2 LQKENI. Trimming at V came to 3 bases and at J to 9 bases, leaving 8 bases not matched to a gene.